This T cell receptor beta chain was identified in a study of cytomegalovirus exposure and HLA in healthy donors (dated by TCRdb to 2016 to 2017). Regarding the complete study: In an earlier analysis of 450 to 750 of the donors, around 300 Gb of sequence data and 95 million to 130 million unique TCR beta sequences from 150 million to 200 million T cells were reported. About 280 gigabases of sequencing data and approximately 80 million unique TCR sequences were included in an early release covering over 600 HLA-typed donors. The genetic ancestry cluster associated with self-reported Caucasian donors included about four fifths of the roughly 380 genotyped donors. The study aimed to test whether cataloging public T cell receptors could reveal signatures of past pathogen exposure. The study profiled the T cell repertoires of under 850 subjects by immunosequencing and related them to cytomegalovirus serostatus. Besides the first cohort of 666 subjects, a separate validation cohort made up of over a hundred different subjects was used. The study combined high-throughput TCR immunosequencing, statistical association of individual TCRs with disease status, and machine learning to predict cytomegalovirus infection status. A later analysis re-analyzed previously published TCR beta repertoires from approximately 700 donors and added high-resolution HLA genotyping to study TCR occurrence patterns. Rather than using new phenotypic data, the later analysis identified candidate immune exposures from TCR beta sequences and from how often those sequences occurred across donors. To decide whether each TCR beta V gene segment behaved as functional or pseudogenic, an earlier analysis of some 600 of the donors relied on high-throughput TCR beta sequencing. Donor age, sex, ethnicity and CMV serostatus were compiled alongside the repertoire data. In a later genetic analysis, genome-wide SNP genotypes for about three fifths of the roughly 670 donors were used, and that subset was treated as a discovery cohort. Every discovery cohort repertoire had been produced on one sequencing platform. Both class I and class II loci were covered by HLA typing, at four-digit resolution. Typing coverage differed by locus: A, B, C, DRB1 and DQB1 were typed in roughly 620-630 donors, DQA1 in about 560, DPA1 in 600 to 610, and DPB1 in 472. Roughly 5 DR-DQ haplotypes were handled as single units for association and clustering, since linkage in the cohort was strong. On average, roughly 250,000 unique TCR beta nucleotide sequences were sequenced per donor among some 420 genotyped donors of the cohort, with roughly 18% of those sequences being non-productive.

The protocol used for the library was the immunoSEQ multiplex PCR assay. For the multiplex PCR, a mixture combining 60 forward primers for TCR Vbeta segments and 13 reverse primers for TCR Jbeta segments was used. Amplification of the CDR3 region of rearranged TCR beta genes was performed with a multiplex PCR assay on genomic DNA. The Illumina HiSeq System was used to sequence the amplified TCR beta libraries as 87-base-pair reads. The paper's data handling went like this. In a later analysis, tens of millions of unique TCR beta chains were counted across the approximately 640 repertoires, and roughly 11 million of these chains were shared by at least two donors. Raw reads were error-corrected and collapsed into unique sequences with a nearest-neighbor algorithm that merged closely related sequences to remove PCR and sequencing errors. V, D and J gene segments were assigned by aligning CDR3 sequences to IMGT reference sequences. For a sequence to be retained, at least a six-nucleotide match to both a V gene segment and a J gene segment was required. Rearrangements were classified as productive when the CDR3 lacked stop codons and remained in frame with V and J, and all other rearrangements were classified as non-productive. Following IMGT convention, CDR3 was defined as the stretch from the second conserved V-encoded cysteine to the conserved J-encoded phenylalanine. The earlier analysis of 587 of the donors excluded any sequence lacking an unambiguous match to a single V gene segment. In an earlier analysis of roughly 600 of the donors, a V segment was called functional when productive rearrangements were above 56.7%, and segregating when the standard deviation between donors exceeded 5%. A statistical classification framework was built to diagnose cytomegalovirus status from the catalog of TCR beta chain sequences. V and J gene assignment, in a later analysis, came from comparing TCR nucleotide sequences with IMGT/GENE-DB human TR gene sequences. A later analysis assigned CDR3 sequences and most-parsimonious VDJ recombination scenarios with the TCRdist pipeline. In a later analysis, every TCR beta chain was defined by the combination of its CDR3 amino acid sequence and its V-gene family, and reads without a unique V-gene family were dropped. In a later analysis, fewer than 600 highly shared, low-generation-probability nucleotide sequences were removed to address suspected cross-contamination and a sequencing artifact. For each public chain, a later analysis derived a clonal expansion index from normalized ranks of inferred template counts within each repertoire. A later analysis computed generation probabilities with a VDJ recombination model fitted to out-of-frame rearrangements, and checked the results against IGoR. A later analysis scored TCR-TCR, TCR-HLA and TCR-CMV co-occurrence with hypergeometric tests, applying a repertoire-size bias correction to TCR pairs. A later analysis estimated false discovery rates by permuting HLA or CMV assignments 20 times. In a later analysis, co-occurring TCRs were grouped using DBSCAN, and TCRdist sequence similarity was added for clustering within HLA-allele-positive subsets. Repertoires with fewer than 30,000 or more than 120,000 public chains were left out of co-occurrence clustering, as were several repertoires with anomalous nucleotide sharing. The immuneACCESS repertoire file appears here via TCRdb, limited to in-frame rearrangements. These files lack a portion of the clones; in checked studies, under half of the deficit traces to unresolved V genes, and the cause of the others is not known. V and J calls and clone size are copied from that table; D and trimming were computed from the DNA. The sample profile shows around 100,000 clones; roughly 85% of them were found once. The ten largest clones capture approximately 3% of the sample.

Measured from the cysteine to the phenylalanine, the CDR3 is 12 residues long. Left in the record is the CDR3 DNA by itself, 36 bases read in frame from the first base. Taken from the germline V gene, the CDR1 and CDR2 loops are SGHAT and FQNNGV. Germline trimming amounts to 5 bases on V and 4 bases on J, with 2 as the count of junction bases outside the gene matches. The cohort consisted of 666 healthy bone marrow donors. All cohort members were sampled while nominally healthy, although unrecorded immune exposures were likely present. The donor tested CMV seronegative, placing the donor among the 350 or so seronegative members of the cohort. Every donor gave a peripheral blood sample, and the peripheral blood mononuclear cells from that sample were used for TCR beta sequencing. Genomic DNA was extracted from the blood cell samples with the Qiagen DNeasy Blood Extraction Kit. The study at large found these results: The study listed 150 to 200 TCR beta chains as associated with cytomegalovirus. A later genetic analysis associated a missense DCLRE1C variant with V-gene and J-gene trimming of TCR beta chains, and an independent cohort replicated the association. The classifier was reported to diagnose cytomegalovirus status with high specificity and sensitivity in both the original cohort and the validation cohort. The presence/absence analyses assumed that sequencing depth was roughly uniform across donors, and that assumption may not be true. Most TCR sequences were seen in very few donors, while some public TCRs were found in many individuals. Several of the top co-occurrence clusters appeared to be linked to parvovirus B19, influenza, CMV and Epstein-Barr virus, according to a later analysis. CMV serostatus was the only immune exposure information available for the cohort. A later analysis found that TCR association rates varied across HLA loci, with DRB1 alleles showing the most associated TCRs and HLA-C alleles the fewest. Assigning TCR associations to individual alleles was difficult when HLA alleles, especially DR and DQ, strongly co-occurred. In an earlier analysis of some 500 of the donors, most TCR beta V segments appeared in productive rearrangements about 87% or about 30% of the time, broadly matching IMGT annotations. Fewer than 20 rarely observed V segments, including chromosome 9 orphons, were excluded from the earlier analysis of some 590 of the donors because counts were too low. Specific HLA alleles were associated with 15,000 to 20,000 TCR beta sequences at a false discovery rate of 0.05 in a later analysis. Linkage disequilibrium might explain the correlated functional status among segregating V segments, but an unknown experimental factor could not be excluded. It was suggested by the authors that the approach could potentially be generalized to other disease states and immunological phenotypes. In a later analysis, HLA-associated TCR beta chains showed more clonal expansion and lower generation probabilities than non-associated chains that were equally common. The cohort was sequenced for TCR beta chains only, and without alpha or paired-chain data the features that could be detected were limited. A few of the identified cytomegalovirus-associated TCR beta chains were confirmed in vitro to be specific for cytomegalovirus antigens. A cluster of highly shared sequence variants was judged likely to be a technical artifact of the sequencing pipeline. A later genetic analysis reported fewer N-insertions in productive TCRs among donors in an Asian-associated ancestry cluster than the approximately 670-donor mean. Because HLA typing was unavailable for some donors at each locus, only the typed subset was used in association tests. A further reported finding was that TCR beta sequences accurately predicted the HLA-A and HLA-B alleles for most subjects in the first cohort. According to a later analysis, most CMV-associated TCR beta chains appeared to be HLA-restricted, and the HLA associations seemed to be driven largely by CMV exposure. Because the 87-base-pair reads could not distinguish some IMGT-functional V segments, including TRBV6-2 and TRBV6-3, those segments were excluded.

Turning to this clone: Its antigen is unknown. Base qualities are not recorded, but no much larger clone differs from it by a single base.

Sequencing was performed on PBMCs. The chain was built from TRBV11-2 and TRBJ2-7; 7 middle bases align to TRBD1. The source of this sequence is a middle-aged woman in good health and CMV-seronegative. The CDR3 reads CASSRQGYEQYF. The DNA sequence is given as TGTGCCAGCAGCAGACAGGGTTACGAGCAGTACTTC.